This T cell receptor beta chain was recovered during a study of Ad26.COV2.S vaccination and SARS-CoV-2 variants. Looking at the study overall: Doses of Ad26.COV2.S were injected into muscle once or twice, 56 days apart. Study-level results: Vaccinated individuals (as opposed to placebo recipients) had higher spike-specific TCR breadth. It was found that vaccine and placebo recipients had similar non-spike TCR breadth.

Assay used: immunoSEQ multiplex PCR; TCRdb lists only in-frame clones, some missing. The sample lists 510,000 or so clones, roughly 87% occurring once. The treatment denotes: roughly 18 received Ad26.COV2.S at low or high dose, single or two shots; roughly 5 received placebo; per-sample allocation not given. The study sampled participants on day 63 after the first vaccine or placebo injection. A Boston adult aged 18-55 years was the donor. Per the germline V gene, CDR1 is SEHNR and CDR2 is FQNEAQ (reference sequence). With 6 bases removed from V and 4 bases from J, the gap between germline ends came to 13 bases. This CDR3 region has 14 residues. This clone was recorded a few times. Its antigen remains unknown.

The clonotype originates from a person aged 18-65 years who received the Ad26.COV2.S COVID-19 vaccine or a placebo. The starting material was peripheral blood, obtained in a trial of Ad26.COV2.S vaccine versus placebo. V usage is TRBV7-9 and J usage is TRBJ1-3, with D maybe TRBD1 (5 bases). This chain's CDR3 is CASRRTPPGNTIYF. The CDR3 coding sequence is TGTGCCAGCAGAAGGACACCACCCGGAAACACCATATATTTT.